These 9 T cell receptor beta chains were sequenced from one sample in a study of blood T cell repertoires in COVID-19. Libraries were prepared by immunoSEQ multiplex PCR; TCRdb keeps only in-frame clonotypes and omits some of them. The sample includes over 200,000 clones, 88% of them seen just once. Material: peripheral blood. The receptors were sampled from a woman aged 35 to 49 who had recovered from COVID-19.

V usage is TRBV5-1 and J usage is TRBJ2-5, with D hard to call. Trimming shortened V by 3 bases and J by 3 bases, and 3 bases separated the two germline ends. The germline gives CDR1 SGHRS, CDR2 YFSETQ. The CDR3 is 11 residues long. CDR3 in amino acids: CASSYKETQYF. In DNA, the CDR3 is TGCGCCAGCAGCTACAAAGAGACCCAGTACTTC. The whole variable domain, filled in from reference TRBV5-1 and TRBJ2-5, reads KAGVTQTPRYLIKTRGQQVTLSCSPISGHRSVSWYQQTPGQGLQFLFEYFSETQRNKGNFPGRFSGRQFSNSRSEMNVSTLELGDSALYLCASSYKETQYFGPGTRLLVL.

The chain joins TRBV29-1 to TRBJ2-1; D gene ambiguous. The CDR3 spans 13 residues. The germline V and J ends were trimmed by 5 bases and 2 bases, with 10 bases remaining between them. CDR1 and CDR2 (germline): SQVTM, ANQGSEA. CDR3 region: CSVSGHTYNEQFF. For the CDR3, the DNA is TGCAGCGTTTCTGGGCATACCTACAATGAGCAGTTCTTC.

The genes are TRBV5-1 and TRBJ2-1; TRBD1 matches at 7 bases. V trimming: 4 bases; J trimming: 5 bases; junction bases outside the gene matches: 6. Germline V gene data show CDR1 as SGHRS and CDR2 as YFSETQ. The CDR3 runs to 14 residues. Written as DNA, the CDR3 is TGCGCCAGCAGCACCCGGACAGGCAACAATGAGCAGTTCTTC. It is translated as CASSTRTGNNEQFF.

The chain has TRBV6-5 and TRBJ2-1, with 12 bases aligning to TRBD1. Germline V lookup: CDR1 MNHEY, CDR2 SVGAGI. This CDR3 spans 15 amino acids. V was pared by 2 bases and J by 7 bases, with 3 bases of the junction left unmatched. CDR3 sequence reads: CASSYGTGGLNEQFF. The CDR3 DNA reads TGTGCCAGCAGTTACGGGACAGGGGGCTTAAATGAGCAGTTCTTC.

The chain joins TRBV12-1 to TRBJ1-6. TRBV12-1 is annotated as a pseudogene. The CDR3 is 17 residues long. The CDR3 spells CASSFRAVLGDNSPLHF. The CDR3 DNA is TGTGCCAGCAGCTTTAGGGCAGTCCTGGGAGATAATTCACCCCTCCACTTT.

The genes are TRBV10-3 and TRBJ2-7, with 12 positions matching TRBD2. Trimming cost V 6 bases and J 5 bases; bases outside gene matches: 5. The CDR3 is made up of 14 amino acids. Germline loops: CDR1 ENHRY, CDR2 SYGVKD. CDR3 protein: CAIRPGLAGHEQYF. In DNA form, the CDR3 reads TGTGCCATCAGGCCCGGACTAGCGGGACACGAGCAGTACTTC.

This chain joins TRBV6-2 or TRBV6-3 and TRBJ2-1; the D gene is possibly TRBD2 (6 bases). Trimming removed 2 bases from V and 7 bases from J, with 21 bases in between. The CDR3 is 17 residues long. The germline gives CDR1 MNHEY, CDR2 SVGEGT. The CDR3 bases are TGTGCCAGCAGTTACGGCCCCCGGGGCGGGGTGGGGAATGAGCAGTTCTTC. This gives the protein CASSYGPRGGVGNEQFF.

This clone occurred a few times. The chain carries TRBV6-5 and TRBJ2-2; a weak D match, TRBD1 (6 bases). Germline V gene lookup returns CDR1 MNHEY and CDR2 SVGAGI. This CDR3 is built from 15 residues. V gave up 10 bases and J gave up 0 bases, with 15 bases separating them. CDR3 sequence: CATRVGTTNTGELFF. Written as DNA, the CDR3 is TGTGCCACTCGGGTAGGGACAACGAACACCGGGGAGCTGTTTTTT.

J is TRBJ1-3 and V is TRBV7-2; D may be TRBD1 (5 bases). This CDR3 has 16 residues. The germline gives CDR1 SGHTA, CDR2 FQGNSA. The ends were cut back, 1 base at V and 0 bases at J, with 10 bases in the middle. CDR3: CASSLVGGTSGNTIYF. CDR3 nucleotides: TGTGCCAGCAGCTTAGTGGGGGGGACCTCTGGAAACACCATATATTTT. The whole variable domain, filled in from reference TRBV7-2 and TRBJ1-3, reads GAGVSQSPSNKVTEKGKDVELRCDPISGHTALYWYRQSLGQGLEFLIYFQGNSAPDKSGLPSDRFSAERTGGSVSTLTIQRTQQEDSAVYLCASSLVGGTSGNTIYFGEGSWLTVV.